This TCR beta chain was retrieved from a study of metastatic and nonmetastatic thyroid tumors. Study overall: Both malignant and benign thyroid patients supplied peripheral blood and tumor or nodule tissue samples, across which the repertoires of these patients were then compared. Study outcomes and limitations: Benign nodules reportedly had significantly lower TCR beta diversity than malignant thyroid tumors in blood and tumor.

There are 14 residues in the CDR3. The germline CDR1 and CDR2 sequences are MDHEN and SYDVKM. Trimming removed 5 bases from V and 2 bases from J, with 11 bases in between. This clone has ten or more counts. Its antigen is unknown. Nobody among the patients had been given any treatment before thyroid surgery. Original methodology: Clinicopathological groups differed in CDR3, with these differences serving to build a distant-metastasis classifier for papillary thyroid cancer. TCRdb recomputed clones from the PCR reads via MiXCR. The V and J calls, along with clone size, are taken from TCRdb and not from the paper's own processing. Of approximately 79,000 clones in the sample, approximately 9% were seen once.

The clonotype was recovered from a female donor with papillary thyroid cancer or a benign thyroid nodule (not recorded which). Some clones in this sample may be carry-over from other donors' samples. The chain recombines TRBV28 with TRBJ2-3; maybe TRBD1 (5 bases). The source material was blood. The CDR3 spells CASSPTDATDTQYF. Written as DNA, the CDR3 is TGTGCCAGCAGTCCGACAGACGCCACAGATACGCAGTATTTT.